The 13 T cell receptor beta chains below come from one sample, sequenced in a study of human T cells and chemical hapten exposure. The library tagged each cDNA molecule with unique molecular identifiers. TCRdb re-called the reads with MiXCR, one entry per CDR3 protein. The table records 100,000 to 150,000 distinct CDR3 sequences, more than 8.5% of them present only once. Unfractionated whole blood served as the source for total RNA extraction. Sequenced input: whole blood. These receptors all come from a human donor in good health. Some clones in this sample may be carry-over from other donors' samples.

This clonotype was detected a few times. The V gene is TRBV10-3, the J gene TRBJ2-7, with a possible D match to TRBD2 (6 bases). This CDR3 comprises 14 residues. Trimming took 2 bases from V and 5 from J, leaving 13 bases between them. Germline V gene lookup returns CDR1 ENHRY and CDR2 SYGVKD. CDR3 nucleotide sequence: TGTGCCATCAGTGAGAGGTCTAGCGCAGACGAGCAGTACTTC. Protein sequence: CAISERSSADEQYF.

This clonotype has just a few counts. The chain uses TRBV7-9 and TRBJ2-3, with 10 nucleotides matching TRBD2. V lost 6 bases to trimming and J lost 5 bases; unmatched junction nucleotides: 5. Germline CDR1 SEHNR, CDR2 FQNEAQ (reference sequence). The CDR3 is 14 amino acids. In nucleotides, the CDR3 is TGTGCCAGCAGTCGGACTAGCGGAGGAGATACGCAGTATTTT. This translates into CASSRTSGGDTQYF.

The J gene is TRBJ1-3, the V gene TRBV20-1; tentative D call: TRBD1 (6 bases). Trimming removed 6 bases from V and 6 bases from J, with 15 bases in between. Germline V CDR1 and CDR2: DFQATT, SNEGSKA (reference sequence). CDR3 length: 13 amino acids. DNA of the CDR3: TGCAGTGCGGTAGACAGGACTAAAAACACCATATATTTT. This gives the protein CSAVDRTKNTIYF.

The V gene is TRBV5-1, the J gene TRBJ2-7; the match to TRBD2 covers 8 bases. CDR1 SGHRS and CDR2 YFSETQ come from the germline V gene. After removal of 4 bases from V and 6 bases from J, the junction contained 12 bases not matched to a gene. The CDR3 covers 15 residues. CDR3 sequence: CASSRTSPNLGEQYF. The DNA of the CDR3 is TGCGCCAGCAGCCGGACTAGCCCCAACCTGGGCGAGCAGTACTTC. Together with reference TRBV5-1 and TRBJ2-7, the CDR3 gives the full variable domain: KAGVTQTPRYLIKTRGQQVTLSCSPISGHRSVSWYQQTPGQGLQFLFEYFSETQRNKGNFPGRFSGRQFSNSRSEMNVSTLELGDSALYLCASSRTSPNLGEQYFGPGTRLTVT.

The table lists this clonotype with a few counts. The chain has TRBV25-1 and TRBJ1-4; D is unclear. The CDR3 loop spans 16 amino acids. Deletions cut 4 bases from V and 0 bases from J, with 12 bases between. Germline V lookup: CDR1 MGHDK, CDR2 SYGVNS. The CDR3 DNA reads TGTGCCAGCAGTGTTGGGCAGAGCGCAACTAATGAAAAACTGTTTTTT. It is translated as CASSVGQSATNEKLFF.

This clonotype was seen a few times. This rearrangement joins TRBV3-1 to TRBJ2-5; D might be TRBD1 (6 bases). The CDR3 totals 18 residues. Looked up from germline, CDR1 is LGHDT and CDR2 is YNNKEL (reference sequence). The germline V and J ends were trimmed by 0 bases and 0 bases, with 17 bases remaining between them. In DNA form, the CDR3 reads TGTGCCAGCAGCCAAGACCGGGACATCATCCAGTACCAAGAGACCCAGTACTTC. Its protein is CASSQDRDIIQYQETQYF.

The chain carries TRBV12-3 or TRBV12-4 and TRBJ2-4; 11 nucleotides match TRBD1. J lost 3 bases, V lost 5 bases, and 6 bases had no gene match. This CDR3 has 16 residues. The CDR3 is CASSPWTGGVKNIQYF. In DNA form, the CDR3 reads TGTGCCAGCAGTCCCTGGACAGGGGGCGTCAAAAACATTCAGTACTTC.

In this sample, this clonotype turned up many times. The V and J genes are TRBV12-3 or TRBV12-4 and TRBJ2-7, with D unresolved. CDR3 size: 14 residues. V lost 5 bases and J lost 2, with 13 bases in between. CDR3 nucleotide sequence: TGTGCCAGCAGTCCTAGGGCTGGAGCCTACGAGCAGTACTTC. This sequence encodes CASSPRAGAYEQYF.

This clonotype was detected many times. The rearrangement joins TRBV3-1 to TRBJ2-7, with D hard to call. This CDR3 has 14 amino acids. CDR1 is LGHDT and CDR2 is YNNKEL in the germline V gene (reference sequence). The ends were cut back, 1 base at V and 2 bases at J, with 9 bases in the middle. The CDR3 spells CASSQASSTYEQYF. The CDR3 coding sequence is TGTGCCAGCAGCCAAGCATCCAGTACCTACGAGCAGTACTTC.

There are many counts of this clonotype. The genes are TRBV6-5 and TRBJ1-2, with D hard to call. V was shortened by 2 bases and J by 5 bases, with 9 bases between the two germline ends. This CDR3 is 13 amino acids long. Germline V lookup: CDR1 MNHEY, CDR2 SVGAGI. CDR3 sequence: CASSYDGQYGYTF. The DNA of the CDR3 is TGTGCCAGCAGTTACGACGGTCAGTATGGCTACACCTTC.

The genes are TRBV2 and TRBJ1-5; no clear D gene. V was shortened by 1 base and J by 16 bases, with 20 bases between the two germline ends. The CDR3 contains 14 residues. Germline CDR1 reads SNHLY; CDR2 reads FYNNEI. The CDR3 loop is CASSEVKEGLQIHF. Here the CDR3 DNA reads TGTGCCAGCAGTGAAGTTAAGGAGGGATTACAGATACATTTT. Full variable domain (outside the CDR3, taken from reference TRBV2 and TRBJ1-5): EPEVTQTPSHQVTQMGQEVILRCVPISNHLYFYWYRQILGQKVEFLVSFYNNEISEKSEIFDDQFSVERPDGSNFTLKIRSTKLEDSAMYFCASSEVKEGLQIHFGDGTRLSIL.

The chain recombines TRBV10-3 with TRBJ2-7, with 8 bases that match TRBD1. This CDR3 has 13 residues. Germline CDR1 is ENHRY and CDR2 is SYGVKD. V shed 3 bases and J 2 bases; nucleotides not matched to a gene: 0. The CDR3 reads CAISEQGAYEQYF. The CDR3 bases are TGTGCCATCAGTGAACAGGGGGCCTACGAGCAGTACTTC.

The V call is TRBV2, the J call TRBJ1-5, with D possibly being TRBD1 (6 bases). Trimming removed 11 bases from V and 3 bases from J, with 14 bases in between. The V gene's germline CDR1 is SNHLY and CDR2 FYNNEI. The CDR3 spans 13 residues. CDR3 region: CASLGQNNQPQHF. The DNA of the CDR3 is TGTGCCTCCCTAGGACAGAACAATCAGCCCCAGCATTTT. Full variable domain (rest looked up from reference TRBV2 and TRBJ1-5): EPEVTQTPSHQVTQMGQEVILRCVPISNHLYFYWYRQILGQKVEFLVSFYNNEISEKSEIFDDQFSVERPDGSNFTLKIRSTKLEDSAMYFCASLGQNNQPQHFGDGTRLSIL.